A selection of T cell receptor beta chains follows, all from one sample in a study of OX40 agonist ivuxolimab in advanced cancers. Method: immunoSEQ multiplex PCR; TCRdb's copy keeps in-frame clones and lacks some. The sample carries about 73,000 clones, 85% recorded once. The sequencing here drew on CD4+ or CD8+ T cells sorted from blood, taken in a trial of the OX40 agonist ivuxolimab. These receptors all come from an adult with an advanced solid tumor such as melanoma, head and neck, liver or kidney cancer. CDR3s leave out the opening cysteine and the closing phenylalanine or tryptophan. Fields, in order: V gene, CDR3 length, D gene, CDR3 protein. The D gene is left open where the match is weak.

TRBV6-1 | 9 | . | ASSYAETQY
TRBV28 | 13 | TRBD1 | ASSFGTGNTGELF
TRBV30 | 14 | . | AWKIGGKMNTGELF
TRBV14 | 11 | . | ASSQGGDYGYT
TRBV4-2 | 16 | TRBD1 | ASSLGRVGQEKKETQY
TRBV6-1 | 14 | TRBD2 | ASSETMLAGRNEQF
TRBV6-1 | 10 | . | ASNQIRETQY
TRBV25-1 | 13 | TRBD1 | ASVGRTGANYEQY
TRBV4-1 | 12 | TRBD1 | ASSPAGGNEKLF
TRBV6-1 | 13 | TRBD1 | ASSRDSVSGNTIY
TRBV6-5 | 10 | . | ASSYSVGELF
TRBV11-2 | 11 | . | ASSLDSGPEQY
TRBV10-3 | 9 | TRBD1 | AISGTGGYT
TRBV7-2 | 12 | TRBD1 | ASSLTGGAETQY
TRBV5-5 | 10 | . | ASSLRQTEAF
TRBV28 | 11 | . | ASKAGGGNTIY